The clone carrying this T cell receptor beta chain was recorded many times. Its antigen is not known. This sample was taken from a study of T cell repertoires in cytomegalovirus infection. Study-wide results and caveats: The study identified carriers of CMV plus the relevant HLA from cumulative public TCR beta family frequency. HLA-C-restricted CMV clonotypes gave the most frequent clonotype in two of eight donors.

This CDR3 comprises 14 residues. V lost 2 bases and J lost 1, with 7 bases in between. Germline values: CDR1 SGHNT, CDR2 YYREEE (reference sequence). TCRdb passed the reads through MiXCR, listing each CDR3 protein once. Of more than 400,000 distinct CDR3 sequences listed, around 27% were seen once; the top ten hold about 13%. The chain recombines TRBV5-4 with TRBJ2-4; tentatively, D is TRBD1 (6 bases). Sequencing was done on a sample of PBMCs. The TCR was taken from a human donor in good health (CMV status not recorded). Some clones in this sample may be carry-over from other donors' samples. The CDR3 is CASSFQGAKNIQYF. In nucleotides, the CDR3 is TGTGCCAGCAGCTTTCAGGGGGCCAAAAACATTCAGTACTTC.